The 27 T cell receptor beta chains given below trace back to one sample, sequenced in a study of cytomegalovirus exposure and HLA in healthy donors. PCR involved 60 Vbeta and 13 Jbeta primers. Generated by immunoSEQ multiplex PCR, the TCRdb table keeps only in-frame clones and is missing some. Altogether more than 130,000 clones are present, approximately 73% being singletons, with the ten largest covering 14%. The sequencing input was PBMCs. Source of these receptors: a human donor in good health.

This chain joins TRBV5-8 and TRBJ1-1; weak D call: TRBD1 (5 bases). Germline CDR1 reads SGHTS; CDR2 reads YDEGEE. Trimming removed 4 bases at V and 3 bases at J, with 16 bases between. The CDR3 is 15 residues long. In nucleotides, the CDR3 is TGTGCCAGCAGCCCGCCGACAGTTCCCTACACTGAAGCTTTCTTT. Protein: CASSPPTVPYTEAFF.

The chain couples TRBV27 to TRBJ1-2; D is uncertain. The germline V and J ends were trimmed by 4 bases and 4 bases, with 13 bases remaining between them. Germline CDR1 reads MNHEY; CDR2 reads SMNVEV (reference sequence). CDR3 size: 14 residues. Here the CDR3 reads CASSSTATPYGYTF. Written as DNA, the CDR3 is TGTGCCAGCAGTTCAACAGCCACCCCCTATGGCTACACCTTC.

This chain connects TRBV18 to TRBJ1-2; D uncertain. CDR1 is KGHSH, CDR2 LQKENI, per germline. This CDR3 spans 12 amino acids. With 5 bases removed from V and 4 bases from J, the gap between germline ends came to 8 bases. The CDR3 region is CASSTGIYGYTF. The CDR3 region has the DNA TGTGCCAGCTCAACGGGAATCTATGGCTACACCTTC.

This CDR3 is CASSPSGPQDTQYF. Here the CDR3 DNA reads TGTGCCAGCTCACCAAGCGGGCCCCAGGATACGCAGTATTTT. The J gene is TRBJ2-3, the V gene TRBV18, with D possibly matching TRBD2 (6 bases). The CDR3 runs 14 residues. Trimming cost V 2 bases and J 6 bases, with 12 bases left between them. Germline CDR1 reads KGHSH; CDR2 reads LQKENI.

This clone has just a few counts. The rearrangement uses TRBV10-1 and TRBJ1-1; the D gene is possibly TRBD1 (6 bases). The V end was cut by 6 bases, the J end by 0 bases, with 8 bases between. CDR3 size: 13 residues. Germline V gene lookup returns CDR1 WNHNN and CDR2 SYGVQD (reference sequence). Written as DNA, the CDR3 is TGCGCCAGCAGGGACAGTATGAACACTGAAGCTTTCTTT. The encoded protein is CASRDSMNTEAFF.

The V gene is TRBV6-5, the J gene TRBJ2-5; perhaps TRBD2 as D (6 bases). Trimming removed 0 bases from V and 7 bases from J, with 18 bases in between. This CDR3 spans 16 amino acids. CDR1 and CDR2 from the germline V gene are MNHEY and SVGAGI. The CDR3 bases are TGTGCCAGCAGTTACTCGGAGTCGGGCCTCGGGAGGACCCAGTACTTC. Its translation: CASSYSESGLGRTQYF.

CDR3 protein: CASSQEVRTRVGDYEQYF. The CDR3 nucleotides read TGTGCCAGCAGCCAAGAAGTGAGGACAAGGGTCGGTGACTACGAGCAGTACTTC. The rearrangement joins TRBV4-2 to TRBJ2-7; possibly TRBD1 for D (5 bases). Deletions cut 0 bases from V and 3 bases from J, with 21 bases between. Germline-derived CDR1 and CDR2 are LGHNA and YNFKEQ. The CDR3 covers 18 residues.

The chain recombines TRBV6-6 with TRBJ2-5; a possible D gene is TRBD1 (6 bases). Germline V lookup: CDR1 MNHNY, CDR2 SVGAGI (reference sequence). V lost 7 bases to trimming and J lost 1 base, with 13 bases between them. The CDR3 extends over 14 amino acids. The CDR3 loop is CASIPRDTQETQYF. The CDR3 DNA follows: TGTGCCAGCATTCCCCGGGACACCCAAGAGACCCAGTACTTC.

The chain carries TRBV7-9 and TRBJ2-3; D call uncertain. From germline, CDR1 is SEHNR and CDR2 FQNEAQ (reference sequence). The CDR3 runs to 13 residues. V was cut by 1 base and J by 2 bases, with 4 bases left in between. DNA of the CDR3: TGTGCCAGCAGCTTAGATAACACAGATACGCAGTATTTT. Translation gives CASSLDNTDTQYF.

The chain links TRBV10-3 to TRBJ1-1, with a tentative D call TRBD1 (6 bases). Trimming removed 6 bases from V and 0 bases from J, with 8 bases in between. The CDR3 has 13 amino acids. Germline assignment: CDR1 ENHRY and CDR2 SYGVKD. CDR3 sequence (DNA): TGTGCCATCAGGGACAGCTTGAACACTGAAGCTTTCTTT. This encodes CAIRDSLNTEAFF.

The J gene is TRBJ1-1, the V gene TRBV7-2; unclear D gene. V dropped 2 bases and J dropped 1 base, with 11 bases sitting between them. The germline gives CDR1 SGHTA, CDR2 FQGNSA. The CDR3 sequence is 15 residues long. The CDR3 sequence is CASSLRGIWNTEAFF. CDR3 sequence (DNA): TGTGCCAGCAGCTTAAGAGGGATATGGAACACTGAAGCTTTCTTT.

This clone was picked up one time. This chain's CDR3 is CASRSSSGAGELFF. CDR3 in DNA: TGTGCCAGCCGATCGAGTAGCGGGGCCGGGGAGCTGTTTTTT. This sequence joins TRBV6-1 and TRBJ2-2, with 8 bases that match TRBD2. After removal of 8 bases from V and 6 bases from J, the junction contained 8 bases not matched to a gene. Germline V lookup: CDR1 MNHNS, CDR2 SASEGT. This CDR3 region has 14 residues.

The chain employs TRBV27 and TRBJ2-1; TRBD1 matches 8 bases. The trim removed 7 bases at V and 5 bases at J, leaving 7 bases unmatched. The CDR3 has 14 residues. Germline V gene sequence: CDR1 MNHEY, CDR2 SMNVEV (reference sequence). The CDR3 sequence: CASTTGGWDNEQFF. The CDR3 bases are TGTGCCAGCACCACAGGGGGTTGGGACAATGAGCAGTTCTTC.

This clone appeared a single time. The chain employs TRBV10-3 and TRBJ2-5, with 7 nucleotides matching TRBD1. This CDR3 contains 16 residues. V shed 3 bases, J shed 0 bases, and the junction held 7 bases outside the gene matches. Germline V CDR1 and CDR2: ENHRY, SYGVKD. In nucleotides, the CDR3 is TGTGCCATCAGTGAACGGGACAGAGGAAACCAAGAGACCCAGTACTTC. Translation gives CAISERDRGNQETQYF.

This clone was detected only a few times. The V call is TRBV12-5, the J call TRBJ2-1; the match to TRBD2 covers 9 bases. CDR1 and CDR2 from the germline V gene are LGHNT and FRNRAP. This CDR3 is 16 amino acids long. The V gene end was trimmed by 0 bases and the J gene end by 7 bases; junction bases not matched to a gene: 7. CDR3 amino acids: CASGLVVTSGLNEQFF. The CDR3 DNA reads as TGTGCTAGTGGTTTGGTCGTGACTAGCGGCTTGAATGAGCAGTTCTTC.

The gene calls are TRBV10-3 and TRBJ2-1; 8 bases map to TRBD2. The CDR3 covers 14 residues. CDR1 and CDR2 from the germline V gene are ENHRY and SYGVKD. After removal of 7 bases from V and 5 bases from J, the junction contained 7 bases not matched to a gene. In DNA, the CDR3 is TGTGCCATCACTGGACTAGCCGGGAACAATGAGCAGTTCTTC. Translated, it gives CAITGLAGNNEQFF.

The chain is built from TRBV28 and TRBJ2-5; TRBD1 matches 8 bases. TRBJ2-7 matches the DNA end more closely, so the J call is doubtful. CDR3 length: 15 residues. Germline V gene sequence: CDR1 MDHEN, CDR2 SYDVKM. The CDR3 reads CASSPSDRDSYEQYF. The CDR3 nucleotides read TGTGCCAGCAGTCCCTCGGACAGGGACTCCTACGAGCAGTACTTC.

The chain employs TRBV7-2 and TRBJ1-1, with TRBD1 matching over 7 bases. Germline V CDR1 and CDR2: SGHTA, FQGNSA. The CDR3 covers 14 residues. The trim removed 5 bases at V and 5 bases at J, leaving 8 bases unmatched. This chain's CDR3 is CASSTKTGPTEAFF. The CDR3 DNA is TGTGCCAGCAGCACAAAGACAGGGCCTACTGAAGCTTTCTTT.

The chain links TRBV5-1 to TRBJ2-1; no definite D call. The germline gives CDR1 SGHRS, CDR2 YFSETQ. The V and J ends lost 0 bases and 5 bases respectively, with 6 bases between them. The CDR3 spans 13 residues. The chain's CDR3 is CASSLGPHNEQFF. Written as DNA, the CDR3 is TGCGCCAGCAGCTTGGGGCCCCACAATGAGCAGTTCTTC.

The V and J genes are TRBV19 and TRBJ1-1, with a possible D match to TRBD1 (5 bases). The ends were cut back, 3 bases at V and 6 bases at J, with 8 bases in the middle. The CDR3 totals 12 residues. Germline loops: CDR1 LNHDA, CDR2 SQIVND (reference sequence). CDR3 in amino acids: CASSIWGAEAFF. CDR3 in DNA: TGTGCCAGTAGTATTTGGGGCGCTGAAGCTTTCTTT.

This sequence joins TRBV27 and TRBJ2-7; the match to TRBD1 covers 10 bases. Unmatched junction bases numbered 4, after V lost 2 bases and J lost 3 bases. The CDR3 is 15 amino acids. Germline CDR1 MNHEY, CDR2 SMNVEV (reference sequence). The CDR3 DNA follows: TGTGCCAGCAGTTTAATTGGGACAGGGGACTACGAGCAGTACTTC. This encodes CASSLIGTGDYEQYF.

CDR3 sequence reads: CASSYSADKNTEAFF. In DNA, the CDR3 is TGTGCCAGCAGTTACTCGGCAGACAAGAACACTGAAGCTTTCTTT. The rearrangement uses TRBV6-5 and TRBJ1-1; D is ambiguous. Trimming shortened V by 0 bases and J by 1 base, and 9 bases separated the two germline ends. Germline assignment: CDR1 MNHEY and CDR2 SVGAGI. The CDR3 extends over 15 amino acids.

This chain's CDR3 is CASSLRTSGGPRETQYF. The CDR3 DNA reads as TGTGCCAGCAGCCTCCGGACTAGCGGGGGCCCTAGAGAGACCCAGTACTTC. This chain uses TRBV13 with TRBJ2-5; 13 nucleotides agree with TRBD2. Looked up from germline, CDR1 is PRHDT and CDR2 is FYEKMQ (reference sequence). Trimming took 5 bases from V and 4 from J; bases not matched to a gene: 10. There are 17 residues in the CDR3.

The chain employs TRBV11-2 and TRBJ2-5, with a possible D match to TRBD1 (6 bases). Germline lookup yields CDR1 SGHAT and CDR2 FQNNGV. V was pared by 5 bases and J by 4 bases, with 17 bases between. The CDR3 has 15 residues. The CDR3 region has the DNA TGTGCCAGCAGCACACGGGACAATTTGGGAGAGACCCAGTACTTC. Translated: CASSTRDNLGETQYF.

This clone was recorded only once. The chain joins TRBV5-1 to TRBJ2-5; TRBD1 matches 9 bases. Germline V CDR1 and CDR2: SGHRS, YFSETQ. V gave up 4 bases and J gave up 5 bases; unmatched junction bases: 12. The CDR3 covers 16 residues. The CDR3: CASSPTGTGFGETQYF. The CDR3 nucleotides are TGCGCCAGCAGCCCAACCGGGACAGGGTTCGGGGAGACCCAGTACTTC.

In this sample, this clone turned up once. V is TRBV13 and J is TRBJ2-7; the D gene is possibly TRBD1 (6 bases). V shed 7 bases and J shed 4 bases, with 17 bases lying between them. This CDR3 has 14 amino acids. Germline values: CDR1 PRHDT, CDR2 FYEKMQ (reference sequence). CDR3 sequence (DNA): TGTGCCAGCACCCTCAGGGGCTCGAGATACGAGCAGTACTTC. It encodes CASTLRGSRYEQYF.

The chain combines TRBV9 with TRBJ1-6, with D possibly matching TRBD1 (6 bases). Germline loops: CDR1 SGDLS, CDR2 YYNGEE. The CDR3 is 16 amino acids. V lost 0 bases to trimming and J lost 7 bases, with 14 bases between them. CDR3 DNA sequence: TGTGCCAGCAGCGTAGGGGGGACCAGGGGAAATTCACCCCTCCACTTT. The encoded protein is CASSVGGTRGNSPLHF.